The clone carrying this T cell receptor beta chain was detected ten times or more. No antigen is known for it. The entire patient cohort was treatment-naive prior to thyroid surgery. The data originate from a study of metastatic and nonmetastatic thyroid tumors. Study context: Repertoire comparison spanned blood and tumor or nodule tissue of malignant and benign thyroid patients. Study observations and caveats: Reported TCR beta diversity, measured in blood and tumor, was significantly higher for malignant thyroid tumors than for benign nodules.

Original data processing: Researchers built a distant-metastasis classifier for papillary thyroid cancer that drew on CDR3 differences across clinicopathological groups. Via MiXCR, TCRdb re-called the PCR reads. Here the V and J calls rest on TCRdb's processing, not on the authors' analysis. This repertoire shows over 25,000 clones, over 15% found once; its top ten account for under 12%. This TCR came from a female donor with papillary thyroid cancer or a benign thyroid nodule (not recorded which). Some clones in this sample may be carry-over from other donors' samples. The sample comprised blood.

This CDR3 reads CASSPGRGGPDTQYF. The CDR3 DNA follows: TGTGCCAGCAGCCCGGGACGGGGAGGGCCAGATACGCAGTATTTT. The rearrangement links TRBV14 to TRBJ2-3, with 7 nucleotides matching TRBD2. This CDR3 is built from 15 residues. The V segment lost 4 bases and the J segment 4 bases; nucleotides outside the gene matches: 8. Germline CDR1 reads SGHDN; CDR2 reads FVKESK.